A single sample gave rise to the 7 T cell receptor beta chains below, sequenced in a study of blood T cell repertoires in COVID-19. TCRdb's table, derived via immunoSEQ multiplex PCR, lists solely in-frame clones and lacks some. The sample includes over 200,000 clones, about 94% of them seen just once. Sequencing was carried out using peripheral blood. All receptors come from a man between 60 and 70 years old with COVID-19, enrolled during active disease.

This chain links TRBV6-5 with TRBJ1-2; 11 bases fit TRBD1. This CDR3 spans 15 amino acids. V was pared by 5 bases and J by 2 bases, with 4 bases of the junction left unmatched. CDR1 is MNHEY, CDR2 SVGAGI, per germline. The chain's CDR3 is CASSPGTGGNYGYTF. The CDR3, as DNA: TGTGCCAGCAGTCCCGGGACAGGGGGGAACTATGGCTACACCTTC.

CDR3 coding DNA: TGTGCCAGTAACCCCAGGACATTCAATGAAAAACTGTTTTTT. This translates into CASNPRTFNEKLFF. The chain uses TRBV19 and TRBJ1-4; possibly TRBD1 for D (5 bases). This CDR3 has 14 amino acids. The V end lost 7 bases, the J end lost 5 bases, and 14 bases lay between the germline ends. Per the germline V gene, CDR1 is LNHDA and CDR2 is SQIVND (reference sequence).

In its sample, this clone was seen once. The chain links TRBV6-6 to TRBJ2-1, with TRBD1 identical over 11 bases. Germline V gives CDR1 MNHNY, CDR2 SVGAGI (reference sequence). The CDR3 runs to 16 residues. After removal of 0 bases from V and 5 bases from J, the junction contained 3 bases not matched to a gene. In DNA, the CDR3 is TGTGCCAGCAGTTACTCGGGGGACAGGGGGAACAATGAGCAGTTCTTC. Its protein product is CASSYSGDRGNNEQFF.

This chain joins TRBV11-2 and TRBJ2-1, with TRBD1 identical over 7 bases. Germline-derived CDR1 and CDR2 are SGHAT and FQNNGV. V was pared by 6 bases and J by 6 bases, with 2 bases of the junction left unmatched. This CDR3 spans 12 amino acids. The CDR3 region is CASRTGPNEQFF. The CDR3 nucleotides are TGTGCCAGCAGGACAGGGCCCAATGAGCAGTTCTTC.

The chain joins TRBV5-8 to TRBJ2-7, with 11 bases identical to TRBD2. The length of the CDR3 is 17 residues. Germline V lookup: CDR1 SGHTS, CDR2 YDEGEE. Trimming at V came to 0 bases and at J to 7 bases, leaving 12 bases not matched to a gene. Here the CDR3 reads CASSLASGGPRNQEQYF. The CDR3 nucleotides are TGTGCCAGCAGCTTGGCTAGCGGGGGGCCCCGGAATCAAGAGCAGTACTTC.

This chain joins TRBV28 and TRBJ1-3; D call uncertain. V was shortened by 2 bases and J by 4 bases, with 9 bases between the two germline ends. Germline V gene lookup returns CDR1 MDHEN and CDR2 SYDVKM. This CDR3 spans 14 amino acids. The CDR3 loop is CASSLVLPGNTIYF. The CDR3 DNA reads TGTGCCAGCAGTTTAGTTCTACCAGGAAACACCATATATTTT.

This chain links TRBV2 with TRBJ2-1, with 10 bases fitting TRBD2. The germline V gene has CDR1 SNHLY and CDR2 FYNNEI. This CDR3 spans 13 amino acids. With 7 bases clipped from V and 7 bases from J, the junction kept 4 bases outside the gene matches. For the CDR3, the DNA is TGTGCCAGCAACGGACTAGCGGCAAATGAGCAGTTCTTC. Translation gives CASNGLAANEQFF.